This TCR beta chain was found in a study of blood T cell repertoires in COVID-19. Study-level background: COVID-19 samples, acute and convalescent, were from the United States, Italy and Spain.

This study enrolled people aged roughly 18 to 89 from 20 to 25 US geographic areas. Two consecutive negative NP/OP PCR tests, clearance, or resolved symptoms defined Cohort 3 recovery. The table came from immunoSEQ multiplex PCR; TCRdb's copy has only in-frame clones and leaves some out. The sample has 350,000 or so clones; roughly 87% are singletons. This CDR3 is built from 16 residues. Trimming removed 3 bases from V and 3 bases from J, with 14 bases in between. Germline assignment: CDR1 MNHEY and CDR2 SMNVEV (reference sequence). This clone has just a few counts. This TCR derives from a young woman who had recovered from COVID-19. This sequence joins TRBV27 and TRBJ2-2; tentative D call: TRBD1 (7 bases). Sequenced material: PBMCs or T cells enriched from blood (not recorded which). The CDR3 spells CASSFQGRGDTGELFF. In nucleotides, the CDR3 is TGTGCCAGCAGTTTCCAAGGCAGGGGGGACACCGGGGAGCTGTTTTTT.